This T cell receptor (beta chain) was captured by sequencing in a study of neoadjuvant nivolumab and ipilimumab in lung cancer. This CDR3 is built from 15 residues. Germline V CDR1 and CDR2: KGHSH, LQKENI. V gave up 5 bases and J gave up 1 base, with 14 bases separating them. The repertoire was sequenced with immunoSEQ multiplex PCR; TCRdb's copy has only in-frame clones and lacks some. The top ten clones hold approximately 3.4% of a sample with approximately 40,000 clones, about 91% of them seen once. The sample was peripheral blood, taken before neoadjuvant nivolumab, alone or with ipilimumab. The gene calls are TRBV18 and TRBJ1-1; maybe TRBD1 (5 bases). This TCR derives from an adult with non-small cell lung cancer. As DNA, the CDR3 is TGTGCCAGCTCATGGACGACAGACACGAACACTGAAGCTTTCTTT. Translation gives CASSWTTDTNTEAFF.